This T cell receptor (beta chain) originates from a study of T cells in Graves' hyperthyroidism and ophthalmopathy. This clonotype was observed a handful of times. TCR beta CDR3 regions were amplified from RNA transcripts. The TCR CDR3 first-round RT-PCR relied on the HTBI primer set. MiXCR was run by TCRdb on the multiplex PCR reads, yielding one entry per CDR3 protein. The sample consists of 300,000 or so distinct CDR3 sequences, 15% to 20% of them appearing once. V lost 5 bases to trimming and J lost 4 bases, with 12 bases between them. Germline V gene sequence: CDR1 SEHNR, CDR2 FQNEAQ (reference sequence). CDR3 length equals 14 residues.

The chain has TRBV7-9 and TRBJ2-1; D not certain. The sample comprised blood. The TCR originated in a woman between 50 and 59 years old with Graves' hyperthyroidism. CDR3 DNA sequence: TGTGCCAGCAGCCCTGTACAGCCGTACAATGAGCAGTTCTTC. Protein: CASSPVQPYNEQFF.